The rows below give T cell receptor beta chains drawn from one sample of a study of OX40 agonist ivuxolimab in advanced cancers. Some clones are missing from TCRdb's copy, which holds only in-frame ones; the method was immunoSEQ multiplex PCR. The data contain around 76,000 clones, approximately 88% of them singletons. The sequencing used CD4+ or CD8+ T cells sorted from blood, collected in a trial of the OX40 agonist ivuxolimab. These receptors came from an adult with an advanced solid tumor such as melanoma, head and neck, liver or kidney cancer. Both conserved end residues are part of each CDR3. D genes are given only for firm matches. The listing skips clone size in some rows; elsewhere it reads once, few, many or a size class.

J: TRBJ2-7
V: TRBV4-2
D: .
size: .
DNA: TGTGCCAGCAGCCAAGTGAGTTTCTACGAGCAGTACTTC
CDR3: CASSQVSFYEQYF

J: TRBJ1-1
V: TRBV2
D: TRBD1
size: .
DNA: TGTGCCAGCAGTGTCGGCAGACCGACAGGGCACGCTTTCTTT
CDR3: CASSVGRPTGHAFF

J: TRBJ2-1
V: TRBV7-3
D: TRBD2
size: .
DNA: TGTGCCAGCAGCGACCTGGGGGCGGGAGGGCTCAATGAGCAGTTCTTC
CDR3: CASSDLGAGGLNEQFF

J: TRBJ2-1
V: TRBV5-1
D: TRBD2
size: .
DNA: TGCGCCAGCAGCTTGTTTGTTGGCGGGGGGTTTACGAGCAATGAGCAGTTCTTC
CDR3: CASSLFVGGGFTSNEQFF

J: TRBJ2-7
V: TRBV27
D: TRBD2
size: .
DNA: TGTGCCAGCAGGCGGGACTACACCTACGAGCAGTACTTC
CDR3: CASRRDYTYEQYF

J: TRBJ1-1
V: TRBV20-1
D: .
size: .
DNA: TGCAGTGCCTGGACTGCGACTGAAGCTTTCTTT
CDR3: CSAWTATEAFF

J: TRBJ1-2
V: TRBV5-1
D: TRBD1
size: .
DNA: TGCGCCAGCAGCTTGTTAGGGGGCCCTTTGGAAGGCTACACCTTC
CDR3: CASSLLGGPLEGYTF

J: TRBJ2-7
V: TRBV27
D: TRBD1
size: .
DNA: TGTGCCAGCATCTCCCGCGGGACAGGGCCGGGGGAGCAGTACTTC
CDR3: CASISRGTGPGEQYF

J: TRBJ2-1
V: TRBV27
D: .
size: .
DNA: TGTGCCAGCAGTCTCCAACAGGGGGGGGCGTACAATGAGCAGTTCTTC
CDR3: CASSLQQGGAYNEQFF

J: TRBJ2-1
V: TRBV30
D: .
size: .
DNA: TGTGCCTGGAGTGTATCTTATGGGCGGACAGGCGGACTATACAATGAGCAGTTCTTC
CDR3: CAWSVSYGRTGGLYNEQFF

J: TRBJ1-2
V: TRBV6-1
D: TRBD1
size: .
DNA: TGTGCCAGCAGTGCCCGACAGGGGCCCGGCTACACCTTC
CDR3: CASSARQGPGYTF

J: TRBJ1-1
V: TRBV7-6
D: .
size: .
DNA: TGTGCCAGCAGCTCTTCAGAGGGCACTGAAGCTTTCTTT
CDR3: CASSSSEGTEAFF

J: TRBJ2-7
V: TRBV6-5
D: .
size: once
DNA: TGTGCCAGCAGTTACTTGGGCAAGCCTAACGAGCAGTACTTC
CDR3: CASSYLGKPNEQYF

J: TRBJ2-7
V: TRBV11-3
D: .
size: .
DNA: TGTGCCAGCAGCTACGGGACTTCTGGAGAGCAGTACTTC
CDR3: CASSYGTSGEQYF